This passage covers 30 T cell receptor beta chains from one sample sequenced in a study of PD-1 blockade in classical Hodgkin lymphoma. Indicated time point: newly diagnosed, previously untreated cHL patient sample. The protocol was immunoSEQ multiplex PCR, while the TCRdb copy is restricted to in-frame clones and leaves out a portion. The sample carries 17,000 or so clones, almost 85% recorded once. Sequences were obtained from peripheral blood mononuclear cells (PBMCs). The source of these receptors is a human donor with classical Hodgkin lymphoma.

The chain recombines TRBV28 with TRBJ1-1, with D possibly being TRBD1 (5 bases). CDR1 and CDR2 from the germline V gene are MDHEN and SYDVKM. The CDR3 is 14 amino acids. The ends were cut back, 5 bases at V and 2 bases at J, with 12 bases in the middle. The CDR3 reads CASSPLGPNTEAFF. The CDR3 DNA reads as TGTGCCAGCAGTCCCCTGGGACCCAACACTGAAGCTTTCTTT.

The chain is built from TRBV5-6 and TRBJ2-7, with D perhaps matching TRBD2 (6 bases). Germline V gene sequence: CDR1 SGHDT, CDR2 YYEEEE. The V end was cut by 6 bases, the J end by 3 bases, with 19 bases between. CDR3 length: 15 amino acids. CDR3 sequence: CASTRGTHSLYEQYF. CDR3 nucleotide sequence: TGTGCCAGCACACGCGGGACCCATTCCCTCTACGAGCAGTACTTC. The full variable domain, rest sourced from reference TRBV5-6 and TRBJ2-7, is DAGVTQSPTHLIKTRGQQVTLRCSPKSGHDTVSWYQQALGQGPQFIFQYYEEEERQRGNFPDRFSGHQFPNYSSELNVNALLLGDSALYLCASTRGTHSLYEQYFGPGTRLTVT.

CDR3 coding DNA: TGTGCCAGCAGTGGGGAGGGGAACACTGAAGCTTTCTTT. Protein product: CASSGEGNTEAFF. The rearrangement uses TRBV25-1 and TRBJ1-1; D not certain. Trimming left V 4 bases short and J 1 base short, with 7 bases between. Germline V lookup: CDR1 MGHDK, CDR2 SYGVNS. The CDR3 is 13 amino acids.

This clone was recorded only once. This chain joins TRBV5-1 and TRBJ2-3; the match to TRBD2 covers 7 bases. The trim removed 0 bases at V and 0 bases at J, leaving 13 bases unmatched. Germline V lookup: CDR1 SGHRS, CDR2 YFSETQ. There are 19 residues in the CDR3. The CDR3 loop reads CASSLVASGRFSSTDTQYF. The DNA of the CDR3 is TGCGCCAGCAGCTTGGTGGCTAGCGGACGATTTTCTAGCACAGATACGCAGTATTTT.

This clone was counted once. V and J are TRBV19 and TRBJ2-2, with D perhaps given as TRBD1 or TRBD2 (6 bases each). Germline CDR1 reads LNHDA; CDR2 reads SQIVND (reference sequence). The CDR3 runs to 20 residues. Trimming cost V 2 bases and J 1 base, with 23 bases left between them. CDR3 in DNA: TGTGCCAGTAGTATAAATTGGGGGGCAGGGAGTGGTAGGAACACCGGGGAGCTGTTTTTT. Its translation: CASSINWGAGSGRNTGELFF. Complete variable domain (other parts from reference TRBV19 and TRBJ2-2): DGGITQSPKYLFRKEGQNVTLSCEQNLNHDAMYWYRQDPGQGLRLIYYSQIVNDFQKGDIAEGYSVSREKKESFPLTVTSAQKNPTAFYLCASSINWGAGSGRNTGELFFGEGSRLTVL.

This chain connects TRBV12-5 to TRBJ1-2; D is undetermined. V lost 1 base and J lost 2, with 5 bases in between. This CDR3 is built from 13 residues. Germline V CDR1 and CDR2: LGHNT, FRNRAP. CDR3 in DNA: TGTGCTAGTGGTTTGGGCCAGAACTATGGCTACACCTTC. This sequence encodes CASGLGQNYGYTF. The whole variable domain, remainder taken from reference TRBV12-5 and TRBJ1-2, is DARVTQTPRHKVTEMGQEVTMRCQPILGHNTVFWYRQTMMQGLELLAYFRNRAPLDDSGMPKDRFSAEMPDATLATLKIQPSEPRDSAVYFCASGLGQNYGYTFGSGTRLTVV.

This clone showed up just a few times. The chain has TRBV2 and TRBJ1-5, with D hard to call. Trimming cost V 5 bases and J 4 bases, with 6 bases left between them. The germline V gene has CDR1 SNHLY and CDR2 FYNNEI. CDR3 length: 12 amino acids. This chain's CDR3 is CASSSKNQPQHF. DNA for the CDR3: TGTGCCAGCAGTTCGAAGAATCAGCCCCAGCATTTT.

The chain recombines TRBV19 with TRBJ2-7, with D tentatively TRBD1 or TRBD2 (6 bases each). Looked up from germline, CDR1 is LNHDA and CDR2 is SQIVND (reference sequence). The CDR3 totals 15 residues. Deletions cut 2 bases from V and 3 bases from J, with 14 bases between. The CDR3 region has the DNA TGTGCCAGTAGTATAAGGGGGGCGTCGGACTACGAGCAGTACTTC. Translation gives CASSIRGASDYEQYF.

The CDR3 DNA reads as TGTGCCAGCAGTTTAAGCTCCGGGCTAGAGGAGACCCAGTACTTC. Its protein product is CASSLSSGLEETQYF. V is TRBV28 and J is TRBJ2-5, with unresolved D. Germline CDR1 is MDHEN and CDR2 is SYDVKM. The CDR3 runs to 15 residues. V gave up 2 bases and J gave up 5 bases, with 15 bases separating them. Complete variable domain (other parts from reference TRBV28 and TRBJ2-5): DVKVTQSSRYLVKRTGEKVFLECVQDMDHENMFWYRQDPGLGLRLIYFSYDVKMKEKGDIPEGYSVSREKKERFSLILESASTNQTSMYLCASSLSSGLEETQYFGPGTRLLVL.

V gene TRBV4-1 combines with J gene TRBJ2-1; 8 nucleotides align to TRBD2. The V and J ends lost 2 bases and 6 bases, in that order; junction bases with no gene match: 12. The CDR3 spans 17 residues. From germline, CDR1 is MGHRA and CDR2 YSYEKL. The DNA of the CDR3 is TGCGCCAGCAGCCAATCGTACGGGACTAGTGACACCAATGAGCAGTTCTTC. It translates to CASSQSYGTSDTNEQFF.

The sample holds a few counts of this clone. The J gene is TRBJ1-1, the V gene TRBV11-2; TRBD1 might be the D (5 bases). V lost 1 base and J 8 bases, leaving 5 bases between the germline ends. The CDR3 sequence is 11 residues long. Germline V gene sequence: CDR1 SGHAT, CDR2 FQNNGV. CDR3 in amino acids: CASSLGTEAFF. The CDR3 DNA follows: TGTGCCAGCAGCTTAGGGACAGAAGCTTTCTTT.

The V call is TRBV7-6, the J call TRBJ2-2, with D hard to call. V lost 3 bases and J lost 1, with 0 bases in between. Germline V CDR1 and CDR2: SGHVS, FNYEAQ. There are 12 residues in the CDR3. CDR3 sequence reads: CASSLNTGELFF. The DNA for the CDR3 is TGTGCCAGCAGCTTGAACACCGGGGAGCTGTTTTTT.

This chain links TRBV29-1 with TRBJ1-2; D is undetermined. The CDR3 sequence is 11 residues long. V was pared by 8 bases and J by 3 bases, with 10 bases between. Per the germline V gene, CDR1 is SQVTM and CDR2 is ANQGSEA. CDR3: CSIGGDYGYTF. In nucleotides, the CDR3 is TGCAGCATAGGTGGGGACTATGGCTACACCTTC.

The chain uses TRBV10-2 and TRBJ1-2; TRBD1 is a possible D gene (5 bases). Per the germline V gene, CDR1 is WSHSY and CDR2 is SAAADI. This CDR3 comprises 13 residues. V was clipped by 6 bases and J by 2 bases, with 10 bases between them. The CDR3 loop reads CASRGTENYGYTF. The CDR3 bases are TGCGCCAGCAGGGGGACGGAGAACTATGGCTACACCTTC.

V and J are TRBV6-1 and TRBJ2-2; TRBD2 agrees at 10 bases. CDR3 length equals 13 residues. J gave up 6 bases and V 11 bases, and 6 bases lay outside the gene matches. The V gene's germline CDR1 is MNHNS and CDR2 SASEGT. The CDR3 loop reads CAGRTSGSGELFF. CDR3 coding DNA: TGTGCCGGCCGGACTAGCGGTTCCGGGGAGCTGTTTTTT.

In its sample, this clone was seen once. The V gene is TRBV19, the J gene TRBJ2-7; D is undetermined. Germline CDR1 is LNHDA and CDR2 is SQIVND (reference sequence). With 1 base removed from V and 2 bases from J, the gap between germline ends came to 9 bases. The CDR3 length is 14 residues. CDR3 bases: TGTGCCAGTAGTATAGCGCCAGATACCTACGAGCAGTACTTC. This gives the protein CASSIAPDTYEQYF.

The gene calls are TRBV5-4 and TRBJ2-3; perhaps TRBD2 as D (5 bases). This CDR3 has 15 residues. Trimming cost V 2 bases and J 6 bases, with 16 bases left between them. Looked up from germline, CDR1 is SGHNT and CDR2 is YYREEE (reference sequence). The CDR3 nucleotides read TGTGCCAGCAGCTTTTTTCTAGCTGGTGGGGATACGCAGTATTTT. This translates into CASSFFLAGGDTQYF.

CDR3 in DNA: TGTGCCAGCAGTCCAGGGGGCACGGGTCAGCCCCAGCATTTT. Protein sequence: CASSPGGTGQPQHF. This sequence joins TRBV6-6 and TRBJ1-5; 8 nucleotides align to TRBD1. This CDR3 spans 14 amino acids. V shed 5 bases and J 6 bases; nucleotides not matched to a gene: 6. Germline CDR1 is MNHNY and CDR2 is SVGAGI (reference sequence).

The genes are TRBV14 and TRBJ1-2; D remains unclear. This CDR3 contains 16 residues. Germline V gene lookup returns CDR1 SGHDN and CDR2 FVKESK. V was shortened by 1 base and J by 3 bases, with 15 bases between the two germline ends. The CDR3 is CASSQVGSTWDYGYTF. The CDR3 DNA follows: TGTGCCAGCAGCCAAGTCGGATCTACGTGGGACTATGGCTACACCTTC.

This clone has only a few counts. The CDR3 loop is CASSEAGGHNEQFF. CDR3 in DNA: TGTGCCAGCAGTGAAGCGGGAGGGCACAATGAGCAGTTCTTC. This chain links TRBV6-4 with TRBJ2-1; 10 bases match TRBD2. From germline, CDR1 is MRHNA and CDR2 SNTAGT. CDR3 length equals 14 residues. The junction had 1 base not matched to a gene; V was cut back by 3 bases and J by 5 bases.

This clone was seen only once. The genes are TRBV18 and TRBJ2-6; no clear D. The germline V and J ends were trimmed by 1 base and 0 bases, with 10 bases remaining between them. This CDR3 spans 17 amino acids. The germline V gene encodes CDR1 KGHSH and CDR2 LQKENI. The CDR3 DNA reads TGTGCCAGCTCACCACTTGTTTCGGGCTCTGGGGCCAACGTCCTGACTTTC. Its translation: CASSPLVSGSGANVLTF.

This chain connects TRBV19 to TRBJ1-2; D not certain. The germline gives CDR1 LNHDA, CDR2 SQIVND (reference sequence). The V gene lost 6 bases and the J gene lost 7 bases, with 21 bases spanning the gap. The CDR3 is 15 amino acids. The CDR3 reads CASSPPPDRHPGYTF. In DNA, the CDR3 is TGTGCCAGTAGCCCGCCCCCCGATCGACACCCTGGCTACACCTTC.

The rearrangement uses TRBV5-1 and TRBJ1-3; TRBD1 matches at 7 bases. Unmatched junction bases numbered 5, after V lost 0 bases and J lost 2 bases. The CDR3 totals 16 residues. CDR1 is SGHRS and CDR2 is YFSETQ in the germline V gene. CDR3: CASSLAGDRAGNTIYF. The CDR3 DNA reads TGCGCCAGCAGCTTGGCAGGGGACAGAGCTGGAAACACCATATATTTT.

The CDR3, as DNA: TGTGCCAGCAGTTCAATAAGCGAGGGATGGGGCACTGAAGCTTTCTTT. Amino acid sequence: CASSSISEGWGTEAFF. V is TRBV28 and J is TRBJ1-1; D not certain. The CDR3 spans 16 residues. Germline values: CDR1 MDHEN, CDR2 SYDVKM. With 4 bases removed from V and 4 bases from J, the gap between germline ends came to 19 bases.

The CDR3 DNA sequence: TGTGCCACCAGCAGAGCTACGGGGCACTACGAGCAGTACTTC. Its protein product is CATSRATGHYEQYF. The chain has TRBV15 and TRBJ2-7, with D possibly being TRBD1 or TRBD2 (5 bases each). The germline V gene encodes CDR1 LNHNV and CDR2 YYDKDF (reference sequence). With 1 base removed from V and 3 bases from J, the gap between germline ends came to 10 bases. This CDR3 is 14 amino acids long.

The chain joins TRBV9 to TRBJ1-1; 7 bases agree with TRBD1. Germline CDR1 SGDLS, CDR2 YYNGEE. The CDR3 totals 15 residues. V gave up 3 bases and J gave up 0 bases; unmatched junction bases: 5. The DNA of the CDR3 is TGTGCCAGCAGCGCCACCGGGACAGTGAACACTGAAGCTTTCTTT. Translation gives CASSATGTVNTEAFF.

The rearrangement links TRBV15 to TRBJ1-1, with a tentative D call TRBD1 (5 bases). The germline gives CDR1 LNHNV, CDR2 YYDKDF (reference sequence). Trimming left V 0 bases short and J 10 bases short, with 12 bases between. The CDR3 spans 13 residues. As DNA, the CDR3 is TGTGCCACCAGCAGAGATAAACAGGTTCTAGCTTTCTTT. Amino acids: CATSRDKQVLAFF. Full variable domain (rest looked up from reference TRBV15 and TRBJ1-1): DAMVIQNPRYQVTQFGKPVTLSCSQTLNHNVMYWYQQKSSQAPKLLFHYYDKDFNNEADTPDNFQSRRPNTSFCFLDIRSPGLGDTAMYLCATSRDKQVLAFFGQGTRLTVV.

This sequence joins TRBV2 and TRBJ2-1; D might be TRBD2 (5 bases). Germline V gene data show CDR1 as SNHLY and CDR2 as FYNNEI. Trimming took 7 bases from V and 3 from J, leaving 16 bases between them. This CDR3 has 15 amino acids. The CDR3 here is CASTATGSDYNEQFF. The DNA of the CDR3 is TGTGCCAGCACCGCGACGGGGTCAGACTACAATGAGCAGTTCTTC.

For the CDR3, the DNA is TGTGCCACGGGGACTCCGGGTTTGGTCACTGAAGCTTTCTTT. Residues: CATGTPGLVTEAFF. The chain couples TRBV25-1 to TRBJ1-1, with D perhaps matching TRBD1 (5 bases). Trimming cost V 10 bases and J 4 bases, with 19 bases left between them. CDR1 is MGHDK and CDR2 is SYGVNS in the germline V gene. The CDR3 loop spans 14 amino acids.

The V call is TRBV6-4, the J call TRBJ1-5; TRBD1 is a possible D gene (5 bases). Deletions cut 2 bases from V and 1 base from J, with 6 bases between. CDR1 is MRHNA and CDR2 is SNTAGT in the germline V gene. The CDR3 contains 14 residues. The CDR3 sequence: CASSDGDSNQPQHF. The DNA for the CDR3 is TGTGCCAGCAGTGACGGGGACAGCAATCAGCCCCAGCATTTT.